A selection of T cell receptor beta chains follows, all from one sample in a study of T-cell reconstitution after alpha-beta-depleted transplantation in children. In TCRdb, the PCR reads were re-called with MiXCR into one record per CDR3 protein. The table records some 490,000 distinct CDR3 sequences, approximately 13% of them present only once. The material was PBMCs from the stem cell graft donor, obtained from the stem cell graft. Source of these receptors: a human donor who donated a stem cell graft to a child with combined immunodeficiency. The CDR3 runs from the conserved cysteine through the conserved F or W. A D gene is named only where the DNA matches it firmly. The size of a clone is reported for some rows only, either as once, few or many, or as a class for expanded clones.

abundance,v_gene,j_gene,len,d_gene,CDR3aa,CDR3nt
many,TRBV12-3/TRBV12-4,TRBJ2-2,13,-,CASSYRVSGELFF,TGTGCCAGCAGCTACAGGGTCTCCGGGGAGCTGTTTTTT
few,TRBV12-3/TRBV12-4,TRBJ1-2,13,TRBD1,CASSGGQLYGYTF,TGTGCCAGCAGTGGGGGACAGCTTTATGGCTACACCTTC
-,TRBV4-3,TRBJ2-2,19,TRBD2,CASSQDGNPGLGGKGELFF,TGCGCCAGCAGCCAAGATGGGAATCCGGGACTAGGGGGAAAAGGGGAGCTGTTTTTT
few,TRBV20-1,TRBJ2-1,15,-,CSARDQDYHYNEQFF,TGCAGTGCTAGAGACCAGGACTACCACTACAATGAGCAGTTCTTC
many,TRBV15,TRBJ1-3,16,-,CATSRTIQGRGNTIYF,TGTGCCACCAGCAGAACGATTCAGGGGCGCGGAAACACCATATATTTT
-,TRBV12-3/TRBV12-4,TRBJ1-6,12,-,CASSFGNSPLHF,TGTGCCAGCAGTTTTGGAAATTCACCCCTCCACTTT
-,TRBV12-3/TRBV12-4,TRBJ2-3,13,-,CASSLEGLDTQYF,TGTGCCAGCAGTTTAGAGGGGCTAGATACGCAGTATTTT
many,TRBV12-3/TRBV12-4,TRBJ2-3,15,TRBD1,CASSVGRGWTDTQYF,TGTGCCAGCAGTGTGGGCAGGGGGTGGACAGATACGCAGTATTTT
many,TRBV12-3/TRBV12-4,TRBJ2-7,12,-,CASSFSGYEQYF,TGTGCCAGCAGTTTCTCGGGGTACGAGCAGTACTTC
many,TRBV10-3,TRBJ2-3,15,-,CAISESIVSTDTQYF,TGTGCCATCAGTGAGTCGATTGTGTCTACCGATACGCAGTATTTT
-,TRBV7-2,TRBJ2-7,15,TRBD2,CASSFRTSGHYEQYF,TGTGCCAGCAGCTTTCGGACTAGCGGCCACTACGAGCAGTACTTC
many,TRBV4-3,TRBJ2-7,17,TRBD2,CASSQATSGEPSYEQYF,TGCGCCAGCAGCCAAGCTACTAGCGGGGAACCCTCCTACGAGCAGTACTTC
-,TRBV4-3,TRBJ2-3,16,TRBD2,CASSQGGGGHTDTQYF,TGCGCCAGCAGCCAAGGGGGCGGGGGGCACACAGATACGCAGTATTTT
-,TRBV27,TRBJ2-7,15,TRBD1,CASSAGTGGRNEQYF,TGTGCCAGCAGTGCGGGGACAGGGGGCCGGAACGAGCAGTACTTC
many,TRBV9,TRBJ2-3,18,TRBD2,CASSTGLAGGTSTDTQYF,TGTGCCAGCAGCACGGGACTAGCGGGGGGTACTAGCACAGATACGCAGTATTTT
-,TRBV13,TRBJ2-5,18,-,CASSVKPPSTLRQETQYF,TGTGCCAGCAGCGTAAAACCGCCATCTACCCTGAGACAAGAGACCCAGTACTTC
many,TRBV24-1,TRBJ2-3,16,-,CATSDLGGPSTDTQYF,TGTGCCACCAGTGATTTGGGCGGACCCAGCACAGATACGCAGTATTTT